A selection of T cell receptor beta chains follows, all from one sample in a study of CD8 T cells in ankylosing spondylitis. A single record per CDR3 protein comes from TCRdb applying MiXCR to the 5' RACE reads. Altogether about 400,000 distinct CDR3 sequences are present, 20% to 25% being singletons, with the ten largest covering around 13%. The specimen sequenced was blood, either unsorted or a sorted T cell fraction (not recorded which). These receptors came from a male donor with ankylosing spondylitis or in good health (not recorded which). CDR3s include the opening cysteine and the closing phenylalanine or tryptophan.

v_gene,j_gene,CDR3aa
TRBV20-1,TRBJ1-1,CSASLGRMNTEAFF
TRBV6-4,TRBJ2-1,CASSFTIAGARADEQFF
TRBV24-1,TRBJ2-1,CATSPPAGGLGNEQFF
TRBV28,TRBJ2-2,CASSWGPGGQIGELFF
TRBV21-1,TRBJ2-3,CASSNSAPTLTRVPGGTDTQYF
TRBV10-1,TRBJ2-1,CATNGALVHNEQFF
TRBV7-9,TRBJ1-5,CASSPQGRNQPQHF
TRBV5-1,TRBJ2-7,CASSYYPGQNYEQYF
TRBV5-1,TRBJ1-2,CASSLSGSGYTF
TRBV12-5,TRBJ2-3,CASVPSDTDTQYF
TRBV20-1,TRBJ2-1,CSANRESSYNEQFF
TRBV12-3/TRBV12-4,TRBJ1-5,CASSFRSGVSNQPQHF
TRBV7-8,TRBJ2-7,CASSFRDIIYEQYF
TRBV7-8,TRBJ2-2,CASSLAPFTGTPPFTGELFF
TRBV12-3/TRBV12-4,TRBJ2-2,CASSLETGFTGELFF
TRBV12-3/TRBV12-4,TRBJ1-1,CASSSPRKFEAFF
TRBV5-1,TRBJ2-1,CASSPGLTYNEQFF
TRBV3-1,TRBJ2-1,CASSQDGGLPGGWNEQFF
TRBV9,TRBJ1-2,CASSGTGGAGGYTF
TRBV7-8,TRBJ2-1,CASSQTWGTEQKSNEQFF
TRBV12-3/TRBV12-4,TRBJ2-1,CASSLISGGGNEQFF
TRBV20-1,TRBJ1-1,CRVTGYTEAFF
TRBV6-1,TRBJ2-7,CATQTGFGYEQYF
TRBV13,TRBJ2-3,CASSEPPGQGKGGTDTQYF
TRBV7-2,TRBJ1-1,CASSFFSGNTEAFF
TRBV27,TRBJ2-3,CASSLGFTDTQYF
TRBV7-3,TRBJ2-7,CASSLSWGDYEQYF
TRBV7-9,TRBJ2-1,CASSLFAVNEQFF
TRBV5-6,TRBJ1-2,CASSSTGGKDYGYTF
TRBV4-1,TRBJ2-2,CASSQDSLLGLGDGELFF
TRBV2,TRBJ2-3,CASVGGFSEDTQYF
TRBV4-1,TRBJ2-4,CASSPGQGKNIQYF
TRBV3-1,TRBJ2-7,CASSQEAGGRREQYF
TRBV10-2,TRBJ2-2,CASSAGTSANTGELFF
TRBV9,TRBJ2-2,CASSELGGAGTGELFF
TRBV29-1,TRBJ2-2,CSVEAGQNTGELFF
TRBV6-8,TRBJ2-3,CASRLSKGGTDTQYF
TRBV29-1,TRBJ2-2,CSVDNDQGAGELFF
TRBV6-4,TRBJ2-3,CASSELAGGVDTQYF
TRBV7-9,TRBJ2-7,CASSSAGQSDDEQYF
TRBV10-3,TRBJ1-2,CAMQDRKNYGYTF
TRBV9,TRBJ1-1,CASSQTGQVNTEAFF
TRBV4-1,TRBJ2-1,CASSPPRLAGGLNEQFF
TRBV4-2,TRBJ2-2,CASSPQLGGETGELFF
TRBV7-3,TRBJ2-1,CASSPELSYNEQFF
TRBV3-1,TRBJ2-7,CASSQVPGYRDEQYF
TRBV9,TRBJ2-5,CASSVGLAGGGTQYF
TRBV7-9,TRBJ2-2,CASSGSRANTGELFF